This T cell receptor beta chain was sequenced for a study of T cell responses to AZD1222 COVID-19 vaccine. General study results and limits: The sample set comprised mostly white British donors with more females, and clonal diversity was possibly underestimated. Researchers took repertoire samples only after the peak T cell response had come.

V was pared by 5 bases and J by 7 bases, with 8 bases of the junction left unmatched. Germline CDR1 and CDR2: MDHEN and SYDVKM. The CDR3 covers 14 residues. Remarks on this clone: Its matching antigen is unknown.

The method was immunoSEQ multiplex PCR; TCRdb's version includes in-frame clones alone and lacks a portion of them. The sample holds more than 100,000 clones; 91% are singletons and the top ten take around 45%. V usage is TRBV28 and J usage is TRBJ1-5; 7 nucleotides line up with TRBD1. Sequences were derived from peripheral blood, sampled on day 0 of AZD1222 vaccination. The clonotype originates from an adult in good health. DNA of the CDR3: TGTGCCAGCAGTACCGACACAGGGGAACAGCCCCAGCATTTT. Its protein product is CASSTDTGEQPQHF. Full variable domain (remainder filled in from reference TRBV28 and TRBJ1-5): DVKVTQSSRYLVKRTGEKVFLECVQDMDHENMFWYRQDPGLGLRLIYFSYDVKMKEKGDIPEGYSVSREKKERFSLILESASTNQTSMYLCASSTDTGEQPQHFGDGTRLSIL.